This TCR beta chain was sequenced in a study of shared clonotypes between healthy human individuals. Study-level background: Three plates were used per donor for CD4 naive, three for CD4 memory, two for CD8 naive and one for CD8 memory.

Study results and limitations: Rarefaction demonstrated incomplete sorted-subset sequencing despite large depth.

In its sample, this clone was seen a few times. Antigen unknown. Clones were sequenced by immunoSEQ multiplex PCR, and TCRdb holds only the in-frame ones, with some missing. The sample carries nearly 750,000 clones, just under 75% recorded once. This TCR came from a young woman in good health. Sequencing was carried out using memory CD4+ T cells sorted from blood. The sample's subset: CD45RA-negative fraction.

The CDR3 DNA follows: TGTGCCAGTCACGGACTTCCCCCCGACGGAGAGCAGTTCTTC. It is translated as CASHGLPPDGEQFF. V and J are TRBV2 and TRBJ2-1; D is possibly TRBD2 (5 bases). There are 14 residues in the CDR3. Germline V CDR1 and CDR2: SNHLY, FYNNEI. The germline V and J ends were trimmed by 9 bases and 10 bases, with 22 bases remaining between them.